This entry lists 16 T cell receptor beta chains sequenced from one sample in a study of shared clonotypes between healthy human individuals. The assay was immunoSEQ multiplex PCR, and TCRdb's table has in-frame clones only and misses some. The table has under 1,900,000 clones, about 98.5% seen once. The specimen sequenced was naive CD4+ T cells sorted from blood. The sample's subset: CD45RA+ positively selected. The receptors here all came from a man aged 30 to 39 in good health.

The genes are TRBV9 and TRBJ2-1; no definite D call. CDR1 is SGDLS, CDR2 YYNGEE, per germline. The CDR3 extends over 18 amino acids. V lost 4 bases and J 0 bases, leaving 20 bases between the germline ends. CDR3 in amino acids: CASSPRMTNVLSYNEQFF. The CDR3 DNA follows: TGTGCCAGCAGCCCACGCATGACAAACGTACTCTCCTACAATGAGCAGTTCTTC. The full variable domain, with the rest looked up from reference TRBV9 and TRBJ2-1, is DSGVTQTPKHLITATGQRVTLRCSPRSGDLSVYWYQQSLDQGLQFLIQYYNGEERAKGNILERFSAQQFPDLHSELNLSSLELGDSALYFCASSPRMTNVLSYNEQFFGPGTRLTVL.

V gene TRBV28 combines with J gene TRBJ1-5, with D maybe TRBD1 (5 bases). The length of the CDR3 is 16 residues. Between the trimmed V and J ends, which lost 6 bases and 4 bases, there was a span of 19 bases. Germline V gene data show CDR1 as MDHEN and CDR2 as SYDVKM. The DNA of the CDR3 is TGTGCCAGCAGCCCTAAGTCGTGGACATATAATCAGCCCCAGCATTTT. This sequence encodes CASSPKSWTYNQPQHF.

The V and J genes are TRBV7-6 and TRBJ2-2; 7 bases are a match to TRBD1. This CDR3 has 14 residues. The junction had 1 base not matched to a gene; V was cut back by 2 bases and J by 4 bases. Germline CDR1 SGHVS, CDR2 FNYEAQ. The CDR3 loop reads CASSLSGGTGELFF. As DNA, the CDR3 is TGTGCCAGCAGCTTATCAGGGGGCACCGGGGAGCTGTTTTTT. Together with reference TRBV7-6 and TRBJ2-2, the CDR3 gives the full variable domain: GAGVSQSPRYKVTKRGQDVALRCDPISGHVSLYWYRQALGQGPEFLTYFNYEAQQDKSGLPNDRFSAERPEGSISTLTIQRTEQRDSAMYRCASSLSGGTGELFFGEGSRLTVL.

With respect to this clone: Other DNA sequences from this sample encode an identical CDR3 as well. The V call is TRBV29-1, the J call TRBJ2-5, with a possible D match to TRBD2 (7 bases). The CDR3 spans 13 residues. From germline, CDR1 is SQVTM and CDR2 ANQGSEA. V was shortened by 1 base and J by 4 bases, with 10 bases between the two germline ends. The CDR3 spells CSVEVGGAETQYF. CDR3 sequence (DNA): TGCAGCGTTGAAGTGGGGGGGGCAGAGACCCAGTACTTC.

The V call is TRBV28, the J call TRBJ2-7; possibly TRBD2 for D (7 bases). V was cut by 9 bases and J by 3 bases, with 12 bases left in between. CDR3 length: 12 amino acids. Germline assignment: CDR1 MDHEN and CDR2 SYDVKM. In DNA, the CDR3 is TGTGCCAGTAACAGGGACTACTACGAGCAGTACTTC. It codes for CASNRDYYEQYF.

The V gene is TRBV7-3, the J gene TRBJ1-2; no definite D call. V lost 1 base, J lost 5 bases, and 5 bases lay in between. The CDR3 has 12 amino acids. Germline CDR1 is SGHTA and CDR2 is FQGTGA. The CDR3, as DNA: TGTGCCAGCAGCTTAATGGGATATGGCTACACCTTC. The encoded protein is CASSLMGYGYTF.

CDR3 in amino acids: CASSLGLGPYEQYF. DNA of the CDR3: TGTGCCAGCAGCTTGGGGTTGGGACCCTACGAGCAGTACTTC. This chain links TRBV5-8 with TRBJ2-7; either TRBD1 or TRBD2 may supply D (5 bases each). Germline V gives CDR1 SGHTS, CDR2 YDEGEE. The V gene lost 0 bases and the J gene lost 2 bases, with 9 bases spanning the gap. This CDR3 spans 14 amino acids.

This sequence joins TRBV9 and TRBJ2-5; D is ambiguous. The germline V and J ends were trimmed by 6 bases and 3 bases, with 15 bases remaining between them. The CDR3 totals 14 residues. The germline V gene has CDR1 SGDLS and CDR2 YYNGEE. CDR3 sequence reads: CASTKMGTEETQYF. CDR3 nucleotides: TGTGCCAGCACCAAGATGGGAACCGAAGAGACCCAGTACTTC.

The gene calls are TRBV25-1 and TRBJ2-7, with D possibly matching TRBD1 (5 bases). The CDR3 extends over 13 amino acids. CDR1 is MGHDK and CDR2 is SYGVNS in the germline V gene. V was trimmed by 2 bases and J by 5 bases, leaving 10 bases between them. CDR3 coding DNA: TGTGCCAGCAGTGAAGGGGCAGTCCACGAGCAGTACTTC. It specifies CASSEGAVHEQYF.

The chain is built from TRBV9 and TRBJ1-5; D is ambiguous. Germline V CDR1 and CDR2: SGDLS, YYNGEE. This CDR3 contains 15 residues. The V end was cut by 0 bases, the J end by 5 bases, with 12 bases between. Written as DNA, the CDR3 is TGTGCCAGCAGCGTAGGCGGGGAAATCGATCAGCCCCAGCATTTT. Residues: CASSVGGEIDQPQHF.

On this clone: At one boundary the junction diverges from the germline segment, which might be a read error. V is TRBV11-3 and J is TRBJ2-3; perhaps TRBD1 as D (5 bases). The CDR3 consists of 14 residues. Germline values: CDR1 SGHNT, CDR2 YENEEA. CDR3 amino acids: CASSIDSSTDTQYF. CDR3 in DNA: TGTGCCAGCAGCATAGACAGTAGCACAGATACGCAGTATTTT.

J is TRBJ2-7 and V is TRBV25-1; D uncertain. The CDR3 spans 13 residues. V gave up 4 bases and J gave up 3 bases, with 10 bases separating them. The V gene's germline CDR1 is MGHDK and CDR2 SYGVNS. CDR3 residues: CASSGLVNYEQYF. The DNA for the CDR3 is TGTGCCAGCAGTGGATTGGTGAACTACGAGCAGTACTTC.

This clone was seen only once. The rearrangement uses TRBV4-1 and TRBJ2-3, with 13 bases matching TRBD2. Germline V CDR1 and CDR2: MGHRA, YSYEKL. Trimming removed 4 bases from V and 4 bases from J; junction bases left unmatched: 17. The length of the CDR3 is 20 residues. CDR3 loop: CASSRRSGTSGTTSADTQYF. CDR3 DNA: TGCGCCAGCAGCCGAAGATCGGGGACTAGCGGGACCACTAGCGCAGATACGCAGTATTTT.

This clone was recorded once. Other DNA sequences in this sample translate to the same CDR3. Here the CDR3 reads CASSFLSYEQYF. The DNA of the CDR3 is TGTGCCAGCAGCTTCCTATCCTACGAGCAGTACTTC. This chain joins TRBV7-2 and TRBJ2-7; D is uncertain. CDR1 and CDR2 from the germline V gene are SGHTA and FQGNSA. This CDR3 region has 12 residues. Trimming left V 3 bases short and J 1 base short, with 4 bases between.

Notes on this clone: One end of the junction does not line up with germline, which may come from a read error. The chain is built from TRBV5-5 and TRBJ2-7; tentative D call: TRBD2 (5 bases). Germline assignment: CDR1 SGHKS and CDR2 YYEKEE (reference sequence). CDR3 length: 14 residues. CDR3 protein: CASSLDGGPYQQYF. The DNA for the CDR3 is TGTGCCAGCAGCTTGGATGGAGGTCCCTACCAGCAGTACTTC.

The chain links TRBV28 to TRBJ2-7; D is unresolved. The CDR3 is 11 residues long. V was clipped by 4 bases and J by 5 bases, with 6 bases between them. Germline loops: CDR1 MDHEN, CDR2 SYDVKM. The CDR3 DNA reads TGTGCCAGCAGTTCCTTCCACGAGCAGTACTTC. Translation gives CASSSFHEQYF.